Each of the 31 T cell receptor beta chains below was sequenced from the same sample in a study of blood T cell repertoires in COVID-19 (dated by TCRdb to the early 2020s). Library preparation used the immunoSEQ multiplex PCR assay. This immuneACCESS table, as held by TCRdb, lists in-frame sequences with V and J called but not all clones. Of the missing ones, under half trace to an unresolved V gene in checked studies; the others have no known cause. The sample table shows 120,000 to 150,000 clones, and about nine tenths are seen once. The ten largest clones represent 1.5% to 2% of the sample. The specimen was peripheral blood. The receptors were sampled from a human donor in a cohort sampled during active COVID-19.

The chain recombines TRBV5-5 with TRBJ2-5; 9 bases are shared with TRBD2. Germline CDR1 reads SGHKS; CDR2 reads YYEKEE (reference sequence). With V trimmed by 4 bases and J by 5 bases, 18 bases remained unmatched. The CDR3 has 18 amino acids. The chain's CDR3 is CASSTNLRGGASRETQYF. The CDR3 DNA sequence: TGTGCCAGCAGCACGAACCTCCGCGGGGGGGCCTCCCGGGAGACCCAGTACTTC.

V is TRBV5-1 and J is TRBJ1-1; 8 nucleotides agree with TRBD1. Germline V lookup: CDR1 SGHRS, CDR2 YFSETQ. Trimming cost V 1 base and J 5 bases; bases outside gene matches: 7. This CDR3 contains 15 residues. Here the CDR3 DNA reads TGCGCCAGCAGCTTGCCCGGGACAGGTAAAACTGAAGCTTTCTTT. Residues: CASSLPGTGKTEAFF.

The J gene is TRBJ1-5, the V gene TRBV5-1; D is undetermined. Germline V gene sequence: CDR1 SGHRS, CDR2 YFSETQ. This CDR3 has 15 residues. V was trimmed by 0 bases and J by 0 bases, leaving 7 bases between them. CDR3 coding DNA: TGCGCCAGCAGCTTGGGCGGATCTAGCAATCAGCCCCAGCATTTT. Its translation: CASSLGGSSNQPQHF.

The chain carries TRBV4-1 and TRBJ1-1; D remains ambiguous. The germline V gene encodes CDR1 MGHRA and CDR2 YSYEKL. The germline V and J ends were trimmed by 1 base and 4 bases, with 10 bases remaining between them. The CDR3 runs to 14 residues. The CDR3 nucleotides read TGCGCCAGCAGCCAAGTTTTCCCGGGCACTGAAGCTTTCTTT. Translating it yields CASSQVFPGTEAFF.

CDR3 bases: TGTGCCAGAAGCTCCCCCCAGAGGGGGCCGGGGAGGCCCCAGCATTTT. This encodes CARSSPQRGPGRPQHF. The chain recombines TRBV7-5 with TRBJ1-5; the table's D call, TRBD1, has no DNA check behind it. TRBV7-5 is flagged as a pseudogene. The length of the CDR3 is 16 residues.

The V call is TRBV14, the J call TRBJ1-2; 7 nucleotides align to TRBD1. Germline CDR1 and CDR2: SGHDN and FVKESK. With V trimmed by 6 bases and J by 2 bases, 12 bases remained unmatched. CDR3 length: 16 residues. CDR3: CASSLRPSQGNYGYTF. CDR3 nucleotides: TGTGCCAGCAGTCTCCGGCCCTCACAGGGGAACTATGGCTACACCTTC.

The V call is TRBV4-3, the J call TRBJ2-1; perhaps TRBD1 as D (5 bases). V lost 1 base and J lost 6, with 16 bases in between. The CDR3 sequence is 16 residues long. Germline CDR1 and CDR2: LGHNA and YSLEER. The CDR3 is CASSQGLLRQTNEQFF. DNA for the CDR3: TGCGCCAGCAGCCAAGGCTTGCTTAGACAGACCAATGAGCAGTTCTTC.

The rearrangement links TRBV11-3 to TRBJ2-3, with D possibly matching TRBD2 (6 bases). CDR1 SGHNT and CDR2 YENEEA come from the germline V gene. V lost 2 bases to trimming and J lost 6 bases, with 15 bases between them. The CDR3 totals 15 residues. CDR3 region: CASSLFSGAGDTQYF. As DNA, the CDR3 is TGTGCCAGCAGCTTATTTAGCGGAGCAGGGGATACGCAGTATTTT.

This sequence joins TRBV11-2 and TRBJ2-7; TRBD1 agrees at 10 bases. This CDR3 has 17 amino acids. Germline CDR1 SGHAT, CDR2 FQNNGV. The ends lost 1 base at V and 0 bases at J; junction bases unmatched: 6. CDR3 loop: CASSLAPGQGLSYEQYF. CDR3 DNA: TGTGCCAGCAGCTTAGCCCCGGGACAGGGGCTCTCCTACGAGCAGTACTTC.

The chain carries TRBV5-1 and TRBJ2-5; 8 bases are a match to TRBD2. Germline loops: CDR1 SGHRS, CDR2 YFSETQ. The CDR3 consists of 16 residues. Losses at the gene ends were 4 bases for V and 2 bases for J; bases not matched to a gene: 10. CDR3: CASSPQGRGAQETQYF. The CDR3 nucleotides read TGCGCCAGCAGCCCGCAGGGGCGGGGGGCTCAAGAGACCCAGTACTTC.

The chain links TRBV29-1 to TRBJ2-7; tentative D call: TRBD2 (5 bases). Trimming pared 3 bases from V and 6 bases from J, leaving 12 bases between. CDR1 is SQVTM, CDR2 ANQGSEA, per germline. The CDR3 consists of 12 residues. The CDR3 sequence is CSVDLPGTEQYF. The CDR3, as DNA: TGCAGCGTTGATCTTCCGGGAACCGAGCAGTACTTC.

Only a few counts were recorded for this clone. CDR3 loop: CASSRGAGRGLFF. For the CDR3, the DNA is TGTGCCAGCAGCCGAGGCGCGGGAAGGGGACTGTTTTTT. V usage is TRBV5-6 and J usage is TRBJ1-4, with D maybe TRBD1 (5 bases). Trimming removed 4 bases from V and 13 bases from J, with 17 bases in between. The CDR3 consists of 13 residues. CDR1 is SGHDT, CDR2 YYEEEE, per germline.

The DNA for the CDR3 is TGTGCCAGCAGCCCTACGGTGGCGGGGGGCACAGATACGCAGTATTTT. This sequence encodes CASSPTVAGGTDTQYF. J is TRBJ2-3 and V is TRBV7-3; 7 bases agree with TRBD2. Unmatched junction bases numbered 9, after V lost 5 bases and J lost 1 base. The CDR3 is 16 amino acids. The germline CDR1 and CDR2 sequences are SGHTA and FQGTGA.

This clone has just a few counts. The V gene is TRBV2, the J gene TRBJ2-2; D gene uncertain. The CDR3 consists of 13 residues. Trimming stripped 7 bases from V and 4 bases from J, with 10 bases between. The V gene's germline CDR1 is SNHLY and CDR2 FYNNEI. The CDR3 protein is CASTRIFTGELFF. CDR3 nucleotide sequence: TGTGCCAGCACCAGGATTTTCACCGGGGAGCTGTTTTTT.

The V and J genes are TRBV6-5 and TRBJ2-1; tentative D call: TRBD1 (6 bases). CDR1 is MNHEY and CDR2 is SVGAGI in the germline V gene. With 6 bases removed from V and 0 bases from J, the gap between germline ends came to 12 bases. The CDR3 length is 15 residues. CDR3: CASSRDTSSYNEQFF. In DNA form, the CDR3 reads TGTGCCAGCAGCCGGGACACTAGCTCCTACAATGAGCAGTTCTTC.

The chain is built from TRBV27 and TRBJ2-1; perhaps TRBD2 as D (6 bases). Germline V CDR1 and CDR2: MNHEY, SMNVEV (reference sequence). This CDR3 is built from 14 residues. V dropped 5 bases and J dropped 8 bases, with 16 bases sitting between them. The CDR3 nucleotides read TGTGCCAGCAGTCCCCGGGACGGAGGGGATGAGCAGTTCTTC. Protein: CASSPRDGGDEQFF.

The rearrangement links TRBV3-1 (or the pseudogene TRBV3-2) to TRBJ2-1; TRBD2 matches 9 bases. Germline V CDR1 and CDR2: LGHDT, YNNKEL (reference sequence). Germline trimming cut 3 bases from V and 9 bases from J; bases unmatched to any gene: 9. The CDR3 length is 15 residues. DNA for the CDR3: TGTGCCAGCAGCCACCTCGGGCGGGGGGGCACTGAGCAGTTCTTC. Amino acid sequence: CASSHLGRGGTEQFF.

The chain is built from TRBV11-2 and TRBJ2-1; tentative D call: TRBD1 (6 bases). Trimming cost V 5 bases and J 9 bases, with 20 bases left between them. CDR1 SGHAT and CDR2 FQNNGV come from the germline V gene. CDR3 length: 15 residues. In nucleotides, the CDR3 is TGTGCCAGCAGCGAGAGGGCCACACAGGGCGGTGAGCAGTTCTTC. This gives the protein CASSERATQGGEQFF.

The chain has TRBV10-3 and TRBJ1-2; D is unresolved. Trimming left V 11 bases short and J 3 bases short, with 7 bases between. This CDR3 contains 10 residues. Per the germline V gene, CDR1 is ENHRY and CDR2 is SYGVKD. The CDR3 nucleotides are TGTGCCCCCCGTTACTATGGCTACACCTTC. This gives the protein CAPRYYGYTF.

The chain recombines TRBV20-1 with TRBJ2-5; tentative D call: TRBD1 (6 bases). The CDR3 length is 11 residues. Germline loops: CDR1 DFQATT, CDR2 SNEGSKA (reference sequence). Trimming pared 6 bases from V and 5 bases from J, leaving 10 bases between. For the CDR3, the DNA is TGCAGTGCAGGACAGTGGGAGACCCAGTACTTC. Translated: CSAGQWETQYF.

The chain joins TRBV5-1 to TRBJ1-2, with TRBD1 matching over 10 bases. This CDR3 has 18 residues. Trimming at V came to 4 bases and at J to 7 bases, leaving 19 bases not matched to a gene. The germline CDR1 and CDR2 sequences are SGHRS and YFSETQ. The CDR3 loop is CASSRSAGTGDQTGGYTF. The CDR3 nucleotides read TGCGCCAGCAGCCGATCGGCCGGGACAGGGGATCAAACTGGTGGCTACACCTTC.

This clone was detected only a few times. The chain links TRBV4-1 to TRBJ2-1; 11 bases line up with TRBD2. The germline V gene encodes CDR1 MGHRA and CDR2 YSYEKL. This CDR3 is 19 amino acids long. Losses at the gene ends were 4 bases for V and 0 bases for J; bases not matched to a gene: 11. The CDR3 region has the DNA TGCGCCAGCAGCCGACGTGGACTAGCGGGTGGGGACTCCTACAATGAGCAGTTCTTC. It codes for CASSRRGLAGGDSYNEQFF.

This chain uses TRBV12-5 with TRBJ2-3; TRBD1 matches at 11 bases. Unmatched junction bases numbered 5, after V lost 5 bases and J lost 7 bases. There are 14 residues in the CDR3. The germline V gene encodes CDR1 LGHNT and CDR2 FRNRAP. The CDR3 region is CASGPGQGANTQYF. CDR3 in DNA: TGTGCTAGTGGTCCTGGACAGGGGGCAAATACGCAGTATTTT.

The chain combines TRBV11-2 with TRBJ2-7; 7 bases map to TRBD1. The CDR3 is made up of 17 amino acids. Germline CDR1 SGHAT, CDR2 FQNNGV. The ends lost 0 bases at V and 2 bases at J; junction bases unmatched: 10. As DNA, the CDR3 is TGTGCCAGCAGCTTAGAGTACTACGGGACAGTAGCCTACGAGCAGTACTTC. This encodes CASSLEYYGTVAYEQYF.

The gene calls are TRBV4-2 and TRBJ2-1; TRBD2 aligns across 9 bases. The V and J ends lost 0 bases and 0 bases, in that order; junction bases with no gene match: 6. The CDR3 totals 18 residues. In germline, CDR1 is LGHNA, CDR2 YNFKEQ. The DNA of the CDR3 is TGTGCCAGCAGCCAAGAAGTGGCGGGGGGGCCCTCCTACAATGAGCAGTTCTTC. Encoded protein: CASSQEVAGGPSYNEQFF.

The rearrangement links TRBV6-5 to TRBJ2-1, with 10 positions matching TRBD1. Germline V lookup: CDR1 MNHEY, CDR2 SVGAGI. After removal of 6 bases from V and 6 bases from J, the junction contained 8 bases not matched to a gene. The length of the CDR3 is 15 residues. CDR3 loop: CASSYGTGAFNEQFF. CDR3 nucleotides: TGTGCCAGCAGCTACGGGACAGGGGCATTCAATGAGCAGTTCTTC.

The J gene is TRBJ2-3, the V gene TRBV15; TRBD1 might be the D (6 bases). Germline CDR1 is LNHNV and CDR2 is YYDKDF (reference sequence). With 6 bases removed from V and 6 bases from J, the gap between germline ends came to 10 bases. The CDR3 spans 12 residues. The CDR3 spells CATRKRGDTQYF. The CDR3, as DNA: TGTGCCACCAGGAAGAGGGGGGATACGCAGTATTTT.

The rearrangement links TRBV14 to TRBJ2-7; D may be TRBD2 (5 bases). Germline V gives CDR1 SGHDN, CDR2 FVKESK. This CDR3 comprises 16 residues. V was clipped by 0 bases and J by 6 bases, with 18 bases between them. The CDR3 DNA reads as TGTGCCAGCAGCCAAGATATTGGACTCCATCCCGGCGAGCAGTACTTC. Translated, it gives CASSQDIGLHPGEQYF. The full variable domain, in which reference TRBV14 and TRBJ2-7 provide the parts outside the CDR3, is EAGVTQFPSHSVIEKGQTVTLRCDPISGHDNLYWYRRVMGKEIKFLLHFVKESKQDESGMPNNRFLAERTGGTYSTLKVQPAELEDSGVYFCASSQDIGLHPGEQYFGPGTRLTVT.

The chain is built from TRBV5-1 and TRBJ2-2; TRBD1 matches at 12 bases. The ends lost 0 bases at V and 4 bases at J; junction bases unmatched: 4. The CDR3 sequence is 17 residues long. Germline lookup yields CDR1 SGHRS and CDR2 YFSETQ. The CDR3 is CASSLVGTGGGTGELFF. In DNA form, the CDR3 reads TGCGCCAGCAGCTTGGTAGGGACAGGGGGCGGCACCGGGGAGCTGTTTTTT. Filled out from reference TRBV5-1 and TRBJ2-2, the complete variable domain reads KAGVTQTPRYLIKTRGQQVTLSCSPISGHRSVSWYQQTPGQGLQFLFEYFSETQRNKGNFPGRFSGRQFSNSRSEMNVSTLELGDSALYLCASSLVGTGGGTGELFFGEGSRLTVL.

V is TRBV6-2 or TRBV6-3 and J is TRBJ2-2, with no clear D. Trimming left V 2 bases short and J 3 bases short, with 16 bases between. Germline V gene sequence: CDR1 MNHEY, CDR2 SVGEGT. The CDR3 consists of 17 residues. The CDR3 loop is CASSYVTAGVDTGELFF. CDR3 DNA: TGTGCCAGCAGTTACGTTACGGCTGGAGTGGACACCGGGGAGCTGTTTTTT.

This chain connects TRBV28 to TRBJ2-4, with 7 bases fitting TRBD2. The CDR3 sequence is 14 residues long. Germline assignment: CDR1 MDHEN and CDR2 SYDVKM. The V gene end was trimmed by 7 bases and the J gene end by 6 bases; junction bases not matched to a gene: 9. CDR3: CASTPSGGGNIQYF. The CDR3 DNA sequence: TGTGCCAGCACCCCTTCGGGAGGAGGAAACATTCAGTACTTC.